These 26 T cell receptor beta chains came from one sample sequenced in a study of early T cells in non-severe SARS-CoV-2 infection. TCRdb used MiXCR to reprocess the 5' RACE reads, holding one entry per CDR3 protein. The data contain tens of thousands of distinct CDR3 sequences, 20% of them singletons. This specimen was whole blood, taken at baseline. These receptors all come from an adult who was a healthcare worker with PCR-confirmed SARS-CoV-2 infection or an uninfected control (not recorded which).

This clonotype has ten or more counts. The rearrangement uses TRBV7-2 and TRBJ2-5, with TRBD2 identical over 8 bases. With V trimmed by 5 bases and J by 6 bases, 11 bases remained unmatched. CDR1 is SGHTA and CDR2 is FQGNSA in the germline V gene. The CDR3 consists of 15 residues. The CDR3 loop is CASSPFRGGRQTQYF. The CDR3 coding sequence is TGTGCCAGCAGCCCCTTCCGGGGGGGCCGCCAGACCCAGTACTTC.

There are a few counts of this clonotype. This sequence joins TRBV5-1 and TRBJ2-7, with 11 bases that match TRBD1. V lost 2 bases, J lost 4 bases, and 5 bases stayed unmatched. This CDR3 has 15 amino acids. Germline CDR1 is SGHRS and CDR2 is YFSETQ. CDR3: CASSLGQGAIYEQYF. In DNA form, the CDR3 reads TGCGCCAGCAGCTTAGGACAGGGGGCCATTTACGAGCAGTACTTC.

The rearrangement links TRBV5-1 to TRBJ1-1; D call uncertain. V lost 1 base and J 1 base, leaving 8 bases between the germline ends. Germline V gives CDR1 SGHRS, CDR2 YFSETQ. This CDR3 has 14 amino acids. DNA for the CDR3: TGCGCCAGCAGCTTGCAGGCTAGGAACACTGAAGCTTTCTTT. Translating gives CASSLQARNTEAFF.

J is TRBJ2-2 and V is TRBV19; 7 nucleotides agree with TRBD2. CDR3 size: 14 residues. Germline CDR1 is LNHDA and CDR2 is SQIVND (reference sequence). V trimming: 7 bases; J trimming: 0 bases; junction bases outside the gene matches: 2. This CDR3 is CASKRGTNTGELFF. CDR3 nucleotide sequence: TGTGCCAGTAAGCGGGGCACGAACACCGGGGAGCTGTTTTTT.

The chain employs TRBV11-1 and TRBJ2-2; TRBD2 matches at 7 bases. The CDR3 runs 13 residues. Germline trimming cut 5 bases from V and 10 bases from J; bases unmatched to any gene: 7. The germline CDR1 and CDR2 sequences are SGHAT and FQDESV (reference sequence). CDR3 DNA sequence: TGTGCCAGCAGCATGGAGCGGGGTGAGGAGCTGTTTTTT. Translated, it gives CASSMERGEELFF.

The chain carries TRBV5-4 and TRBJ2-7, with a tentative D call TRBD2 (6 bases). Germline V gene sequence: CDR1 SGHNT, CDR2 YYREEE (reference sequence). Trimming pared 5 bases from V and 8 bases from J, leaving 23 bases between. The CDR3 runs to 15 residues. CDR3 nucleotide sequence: TGTGCCAGCAGAGGGGATACTAGCCGGGTCGGCAAGCAGTACTTC. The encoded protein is CASRGDTSRVGKQYF. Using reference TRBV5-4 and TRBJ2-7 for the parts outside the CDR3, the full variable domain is ETGVTQSPTHLIKTRGQQVTLRCSSQSGHNTVSWYQQALGQGPQFIFQYYREEENGRGNFPPRFSGLQFPNYSSELNVNALELDDSALYLCASRGDTSRVGKQYFGPGTRLTVT.

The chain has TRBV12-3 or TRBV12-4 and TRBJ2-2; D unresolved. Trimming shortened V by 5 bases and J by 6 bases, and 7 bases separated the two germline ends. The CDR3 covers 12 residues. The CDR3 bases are TGTGCCAGCAGTCTCCGCCCCGGGGAGCTGTTTTTT. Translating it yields CASSLRPGELFF.

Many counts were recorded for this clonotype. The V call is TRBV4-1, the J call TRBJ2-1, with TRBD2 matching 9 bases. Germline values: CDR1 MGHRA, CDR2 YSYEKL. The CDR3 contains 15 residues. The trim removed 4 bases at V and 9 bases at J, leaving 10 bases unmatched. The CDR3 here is CASSPRDSGGIEQFF. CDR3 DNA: TGCGCCAGCAGCCCCCGGGATAGCGGGGGTATTGAGCAGTTCTTC.

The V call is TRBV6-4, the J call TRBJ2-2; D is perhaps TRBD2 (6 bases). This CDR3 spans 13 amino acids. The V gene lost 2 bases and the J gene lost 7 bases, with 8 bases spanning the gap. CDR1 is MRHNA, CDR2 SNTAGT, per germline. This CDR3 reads CASSDEGGGELFF. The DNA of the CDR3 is TGTGCCAGCAGTGACGAGGGAGGCGGGGAGCTGTTTTTT.

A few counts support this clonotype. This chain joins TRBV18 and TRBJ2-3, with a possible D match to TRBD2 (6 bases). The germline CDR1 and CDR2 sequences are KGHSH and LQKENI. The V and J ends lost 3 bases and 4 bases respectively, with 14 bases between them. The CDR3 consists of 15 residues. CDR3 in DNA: TGTGCCAGCTCACCTCCGGGACTGATGGCAGATACGCAGTATTTT. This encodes CASSPPGLMADTQYF.

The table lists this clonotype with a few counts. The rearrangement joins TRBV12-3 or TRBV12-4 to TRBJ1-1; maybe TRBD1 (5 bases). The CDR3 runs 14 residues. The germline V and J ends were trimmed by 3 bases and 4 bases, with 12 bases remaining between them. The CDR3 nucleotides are TGTGCCAGCAGTTTCGCCACAGGTTCCACTGAAGCTTTCTTT. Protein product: CASSFATGSTEAFF.

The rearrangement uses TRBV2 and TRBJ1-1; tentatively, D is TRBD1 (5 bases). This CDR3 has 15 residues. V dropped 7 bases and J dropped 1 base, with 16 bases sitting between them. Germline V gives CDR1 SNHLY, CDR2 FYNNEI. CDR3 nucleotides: TGTGCCAGCACTGTCGGACACGAGACGAACACTGAAGCTTTCTTT. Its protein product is CASTVGHETNTEAFF.

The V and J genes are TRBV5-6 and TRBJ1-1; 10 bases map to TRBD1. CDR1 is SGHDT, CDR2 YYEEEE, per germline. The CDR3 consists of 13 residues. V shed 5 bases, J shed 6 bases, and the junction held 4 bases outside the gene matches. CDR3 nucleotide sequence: TGTGCCAGCAGTTCCGGGACAGGGGCTGAAGCTTTCTTT. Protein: CASSSGTGAEAFF.

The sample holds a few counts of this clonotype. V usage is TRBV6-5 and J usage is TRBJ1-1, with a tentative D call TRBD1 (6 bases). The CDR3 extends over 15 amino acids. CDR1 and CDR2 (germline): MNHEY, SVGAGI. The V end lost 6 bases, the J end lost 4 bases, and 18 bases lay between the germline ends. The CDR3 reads CASRPEGGSVTEAFF. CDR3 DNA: TGTGCCAGCAGGCCCGAGGGGGGTTCAGTCACTGAAGCTTTCTTT.

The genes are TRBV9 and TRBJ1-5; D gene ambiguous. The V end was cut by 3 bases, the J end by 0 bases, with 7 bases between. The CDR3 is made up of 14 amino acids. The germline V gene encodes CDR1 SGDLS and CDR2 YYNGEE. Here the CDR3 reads CASSAHDSNQPQHF. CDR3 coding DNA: TGTGCCAGCAGCGCACACGATAGCAATCAGCCCCAGCATTTT.

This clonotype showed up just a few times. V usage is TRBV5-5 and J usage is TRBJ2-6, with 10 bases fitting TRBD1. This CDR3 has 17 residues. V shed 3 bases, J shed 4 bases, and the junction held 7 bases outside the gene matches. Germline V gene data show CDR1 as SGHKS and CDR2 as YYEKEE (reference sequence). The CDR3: CASSSGTGESGANVLTF. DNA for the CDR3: TGTGCCAGCAGCTCCGGGACAGGGGAGTCAGGGGCCAACGTCCTGACTTTC.

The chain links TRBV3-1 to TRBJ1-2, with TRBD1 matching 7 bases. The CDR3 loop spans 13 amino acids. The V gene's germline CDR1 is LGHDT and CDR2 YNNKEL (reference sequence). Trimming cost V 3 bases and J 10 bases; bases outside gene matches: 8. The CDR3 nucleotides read TGTGCCAGCAGCCAGCGGGACAGTGGTGTCTACACCTTC. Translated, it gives CASSQRDSGVYTF.

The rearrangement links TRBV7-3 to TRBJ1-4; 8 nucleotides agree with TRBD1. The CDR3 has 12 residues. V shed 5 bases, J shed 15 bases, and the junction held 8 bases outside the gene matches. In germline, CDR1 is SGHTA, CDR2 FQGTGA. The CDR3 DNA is TGTGCCAGCAGCCCACGGTCAGGGGGCATGTTTTTT. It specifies CASSPRSGGMFF.

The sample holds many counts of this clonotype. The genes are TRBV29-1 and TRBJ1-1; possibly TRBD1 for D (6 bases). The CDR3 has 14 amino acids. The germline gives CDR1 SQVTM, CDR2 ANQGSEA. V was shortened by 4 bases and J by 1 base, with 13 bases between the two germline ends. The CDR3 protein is CSVAVGTSNTEAFF. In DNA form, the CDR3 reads TGCAGCGTTGCAGTCGGGACATCGAACACTGAAGCTTTCTTT.

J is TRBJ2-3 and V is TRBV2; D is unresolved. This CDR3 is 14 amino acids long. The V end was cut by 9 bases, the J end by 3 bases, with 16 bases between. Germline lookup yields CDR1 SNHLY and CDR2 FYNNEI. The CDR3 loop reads CASLEDQFTDTQYF. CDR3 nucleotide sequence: TGTGCCAGTCTTGAGGATCAGTTTACAGATACGCAGTATTTT.

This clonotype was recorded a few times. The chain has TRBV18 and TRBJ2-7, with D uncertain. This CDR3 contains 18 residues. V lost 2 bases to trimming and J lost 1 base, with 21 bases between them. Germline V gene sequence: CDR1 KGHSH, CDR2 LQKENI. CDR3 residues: CASSPSAGSALVSYEQYF. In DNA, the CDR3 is TGTGCCAGCTCACCATCGGCAGGCTCCGCTTTGGTGTCCTACGAGCAGTACTTC.

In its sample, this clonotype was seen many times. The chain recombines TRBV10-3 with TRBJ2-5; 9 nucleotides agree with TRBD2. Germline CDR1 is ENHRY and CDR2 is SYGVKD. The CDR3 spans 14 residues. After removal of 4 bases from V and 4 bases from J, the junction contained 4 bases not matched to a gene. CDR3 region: CAISGGGAPETQYF. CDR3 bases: TGTGCCATCAGTGGCGGGGGGGCCCCAGAGACCCAGTACTTC.

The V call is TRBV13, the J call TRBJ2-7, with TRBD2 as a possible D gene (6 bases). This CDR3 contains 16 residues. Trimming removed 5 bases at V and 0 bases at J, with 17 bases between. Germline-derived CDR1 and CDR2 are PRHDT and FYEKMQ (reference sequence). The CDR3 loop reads CASSLRSGVSSYEQYF. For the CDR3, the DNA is TGTGCCAGCAGCCTGCGGTCGGGGGTCAGCTCCTACGAGCAGTACTTC. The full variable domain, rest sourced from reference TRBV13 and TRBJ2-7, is AAGVIQSPRHLIKEKRETATLKCYPIPRHDTVYWYQQGPGQDPQFLISFYEKMQSDKGSIPDRFSAQQFSDYHSELNMSSLELGDSALYFCASSLRSGVSSYEQYFGPGTRLTVT.

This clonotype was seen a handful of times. The CDR3 is CASSLVRGTAYEQYF. In DNA, the CDR3 is TGTGCCAGCAGCTTAGTGCGAGGGACGGCCTACGAGCAGTACTTC. The chain uses TRBV7-9 and TRBJ2-7; the D call may be TRBD1 or TRBD2 (5 bases each). CDR1 SEHNR and CDR2 FQNEAQ come from the germline V gene (reference sequence). This CDR3 has 15 amino acids. V was pared by 1 base and J by 2 bases, with 12 bases between.

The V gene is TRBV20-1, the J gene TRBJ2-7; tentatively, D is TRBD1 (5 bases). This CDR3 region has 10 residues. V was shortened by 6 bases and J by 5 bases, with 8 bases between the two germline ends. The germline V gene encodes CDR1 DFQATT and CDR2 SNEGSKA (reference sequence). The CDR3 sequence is CSAGEDEQYF. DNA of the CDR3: TGCAGTGCAGGGGAAGACGAGCAGTACTTC.

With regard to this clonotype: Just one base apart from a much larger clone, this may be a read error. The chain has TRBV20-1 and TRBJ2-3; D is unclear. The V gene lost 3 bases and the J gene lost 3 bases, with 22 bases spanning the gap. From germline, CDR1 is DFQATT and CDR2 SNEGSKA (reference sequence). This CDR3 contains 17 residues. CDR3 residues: CSASLPLPLFRTDTQYF. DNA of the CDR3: TGCAGTGCTAGTCTCCCCCTTCCGTTGTTTAGGACAGATACGCAGTATTTT.